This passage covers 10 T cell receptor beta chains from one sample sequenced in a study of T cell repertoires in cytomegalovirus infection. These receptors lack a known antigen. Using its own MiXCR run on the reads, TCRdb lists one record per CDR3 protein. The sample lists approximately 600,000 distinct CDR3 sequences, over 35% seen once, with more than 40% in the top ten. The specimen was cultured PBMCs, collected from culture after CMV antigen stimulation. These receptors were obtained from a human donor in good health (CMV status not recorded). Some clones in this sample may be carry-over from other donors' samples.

The CDR3 is CAISESAAVNTEAFF. The CDR3 DNA reads TGTGCCATCAGTGAGTCCGCGGCAGTGAACACTGAAGCTTTCTTT. The chain uses TRBV10-3 and TRBJ1-1; D is uncertain. The V and J ends lost 0 bases and 0 bases respectively, with 8 bases between them. CDR1 is ENHRY, CDR2 SYGVKD, per germline. The CDR3 loop spans 15 amino acids.

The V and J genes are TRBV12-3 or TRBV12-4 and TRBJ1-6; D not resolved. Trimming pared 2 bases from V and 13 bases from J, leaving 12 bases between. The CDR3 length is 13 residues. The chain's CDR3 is CASSLLRGTPLHF. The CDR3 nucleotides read TGTGCCAGCAGTTTATTGCGGGGTACGCCCCTCCACTTT.

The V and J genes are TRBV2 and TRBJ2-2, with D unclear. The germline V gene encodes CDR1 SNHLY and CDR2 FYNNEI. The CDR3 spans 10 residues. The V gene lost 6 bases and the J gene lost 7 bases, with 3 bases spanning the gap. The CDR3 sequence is CASRDGELFF. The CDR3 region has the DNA TGTGCCAGCAGGGACGGGGAGCTGTTTTTT. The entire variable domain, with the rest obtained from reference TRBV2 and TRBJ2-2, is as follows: EPEVTQTPSHQVTQMGQEVILRCVPISNHLYFYWYRQILGQKVEFLVSFYNNEISEKSEIFDDQFSVERPDGSNFTLKIRSTKLEDSAMYFCASRDGELFFGEGSRLTVL.

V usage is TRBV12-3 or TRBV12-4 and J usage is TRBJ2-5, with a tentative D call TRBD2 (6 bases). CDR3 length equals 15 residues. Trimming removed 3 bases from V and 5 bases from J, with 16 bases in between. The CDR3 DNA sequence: TGTGCCAGCAGTTTCGCCCTGAGCGGGTCGGAGACCCAGTACTTC. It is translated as CASSFALSGSETQYF.

CDR3 DNA sequence: TGTGCCAGCTCACCGGGATCGGGGAAAGATACGCAGTATTTT. Protein product: CASSPGSGKDTQYF. V is TRBV18 and J is TRBJ2-3, with a tentative D call TRBD2 (5 bases). CDR1 is KGHSH, CDR2 LQKENI, per germline. Trimming removed 3 bases from V and 5 bases from J, with 12 bases in between. This CDR3 has 14 amino acids.

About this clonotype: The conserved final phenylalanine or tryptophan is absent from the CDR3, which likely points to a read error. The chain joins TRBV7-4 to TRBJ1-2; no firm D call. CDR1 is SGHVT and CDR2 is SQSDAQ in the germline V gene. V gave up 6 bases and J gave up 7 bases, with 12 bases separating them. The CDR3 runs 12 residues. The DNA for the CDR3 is TGTGCCAGCAGGCTGGGGTCCGCTGGCTACACCTCC. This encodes CASRLGSAGYTS.

Here the CDR3 reads CASSLVFSGGDQQYF. DNA for the CDR3: TGTGCCAGCAGCTTAGTCTTCAGCGGGGGCGACCAGCAGTATTTT. The rearrangement joins TRBV11-2 to TRBJ2-3; TRBD2 matches 8 bases. The CDR3 sequence is 15 residues long. V trimming: 1 base; J trimming: 11 bases; junction bases outside the gene matches: 11. Germline V lookup: CDR1 SGHAT, CDR2 FQNNGV.

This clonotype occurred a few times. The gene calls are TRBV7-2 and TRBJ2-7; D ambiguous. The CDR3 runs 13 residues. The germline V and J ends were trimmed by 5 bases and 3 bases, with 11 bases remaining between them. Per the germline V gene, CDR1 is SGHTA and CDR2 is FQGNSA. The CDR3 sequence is CASSRRTLYEQYF. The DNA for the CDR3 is TGTGCCAGCAGCCGCCGGACGCTCTACGAGCAGTACTTC.

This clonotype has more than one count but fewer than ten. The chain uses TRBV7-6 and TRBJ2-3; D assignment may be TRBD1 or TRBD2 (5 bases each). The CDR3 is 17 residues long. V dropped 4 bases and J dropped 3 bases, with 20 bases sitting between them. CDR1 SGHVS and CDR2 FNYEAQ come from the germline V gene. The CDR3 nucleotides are TGTGCCAGCAGCTCCTTCGGGGCCACACGGGGTACAGATACGCAGTATTTT. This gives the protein CASSSFGATRGTDTQYF.

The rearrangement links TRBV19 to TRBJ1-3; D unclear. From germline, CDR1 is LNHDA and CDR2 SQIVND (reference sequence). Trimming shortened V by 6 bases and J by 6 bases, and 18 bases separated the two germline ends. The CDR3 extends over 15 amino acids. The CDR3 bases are TGTGCCAGTAGGAGGCAGCCAACGGTGGAAAACACCATATATTTT. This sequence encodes CASRRQPTVENTIYF. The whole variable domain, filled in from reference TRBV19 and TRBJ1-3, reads DGGITQSPKYLFRKEGQNVTLSCEQNLNHDAMYWYRQDPGQGLRLIYYSQIVNDFQKGDIAEGYSVSREKKESFPLTVTSAQKNPTAFYLCASRRQPTVENTIYFGEGSWLTVV.